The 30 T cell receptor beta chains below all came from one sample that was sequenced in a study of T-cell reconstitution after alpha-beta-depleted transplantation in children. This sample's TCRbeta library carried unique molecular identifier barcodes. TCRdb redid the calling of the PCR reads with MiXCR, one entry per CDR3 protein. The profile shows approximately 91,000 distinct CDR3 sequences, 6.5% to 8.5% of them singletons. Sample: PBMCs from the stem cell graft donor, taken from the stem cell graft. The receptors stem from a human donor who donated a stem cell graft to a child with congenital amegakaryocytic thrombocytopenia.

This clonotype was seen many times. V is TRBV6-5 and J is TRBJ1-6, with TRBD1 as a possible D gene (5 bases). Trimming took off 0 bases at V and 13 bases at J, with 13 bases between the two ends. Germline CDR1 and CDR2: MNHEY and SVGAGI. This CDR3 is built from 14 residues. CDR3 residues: CASSYSMGVSPLHF. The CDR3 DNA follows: TGTGCCAGCAGTTACTCCATGGGGGTATCGCCCCTCCACTTT.

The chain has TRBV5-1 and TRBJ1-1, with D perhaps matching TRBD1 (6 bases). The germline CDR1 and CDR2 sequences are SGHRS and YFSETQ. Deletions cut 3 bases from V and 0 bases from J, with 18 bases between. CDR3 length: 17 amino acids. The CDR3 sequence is CASSSSTGISMNTEAFF. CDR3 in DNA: TGCGCCAGCAGCTCCTCTACAGGGATCAGCATGAACACTGAAGCTTTCTTT.

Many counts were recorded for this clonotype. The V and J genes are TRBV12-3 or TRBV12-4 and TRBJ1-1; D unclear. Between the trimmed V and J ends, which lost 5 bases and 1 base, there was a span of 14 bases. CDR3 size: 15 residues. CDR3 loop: CASSIRAETNTEAFF. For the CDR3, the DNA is TGTGCCAGCAGTATCCGGGCAGAGACGAACACTGAAGCTTTCTTT.

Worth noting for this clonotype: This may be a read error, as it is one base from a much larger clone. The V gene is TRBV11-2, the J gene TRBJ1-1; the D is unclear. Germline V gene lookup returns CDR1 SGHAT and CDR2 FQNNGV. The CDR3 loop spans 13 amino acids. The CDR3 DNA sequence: TGTGCCAGCAGCTTAGATTGGAACACTGAATCTTTCTTT. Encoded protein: CASSLDWNTESFF.

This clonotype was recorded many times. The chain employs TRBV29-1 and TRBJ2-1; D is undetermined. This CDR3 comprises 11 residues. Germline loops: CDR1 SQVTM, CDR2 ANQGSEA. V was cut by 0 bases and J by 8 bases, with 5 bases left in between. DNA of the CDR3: TGCAGCGTTGAAGATCCCCATGAGCAGTTCTTC. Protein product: CSVEDPHEQFF.

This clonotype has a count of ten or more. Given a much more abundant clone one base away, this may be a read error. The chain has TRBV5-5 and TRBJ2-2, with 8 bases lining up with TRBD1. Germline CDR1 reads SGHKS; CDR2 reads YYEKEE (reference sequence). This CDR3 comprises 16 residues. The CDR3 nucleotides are TGTGCCAGCGGCTTGGCGGGACAGGCGAACACCGGGGAGCTGTTTTTT. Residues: CASGLAGQANTGELFF.

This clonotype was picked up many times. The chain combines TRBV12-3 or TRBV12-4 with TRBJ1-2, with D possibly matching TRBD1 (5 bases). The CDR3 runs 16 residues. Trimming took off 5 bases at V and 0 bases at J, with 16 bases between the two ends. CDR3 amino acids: CASSRAGGLANYGYTF. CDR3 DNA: TGTGCCAGCAGTCGCGCGGGGGGATTAGCTAACTATGGCTACACCTTC.

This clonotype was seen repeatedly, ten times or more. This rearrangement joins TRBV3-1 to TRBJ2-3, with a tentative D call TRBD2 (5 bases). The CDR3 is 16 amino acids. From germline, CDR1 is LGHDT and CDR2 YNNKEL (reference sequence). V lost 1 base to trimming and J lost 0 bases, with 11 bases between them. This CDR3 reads CASSQGPGGSTDTQYF. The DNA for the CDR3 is TGTGCCAGCAGCCAAGGACCCGGAGGAAGCACAGATACGCAGTATTTT.

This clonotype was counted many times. The CDR3 is CASSQDAGTTGNEQFF. In nucleotides, the CDR3 is TGTGCCAGCAGCCAGGATGCCGGGACTACCGGCAATGAGCAGTTCTTC. The chain couples TRBV3-1 to TRBJ2-1, with 7 bases that match TRBD2. V gave up 3 bases and J gave up 6 bases; unmatched junction bases: 11. The V gene's germline CDR1 is LGHDT and CDR2 YNNKEL (reference sequence). The CDR3 contains 16 residues.

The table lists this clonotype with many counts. The CDR3 sequence: CSARAAGSLGTQYF. CDR3 in DNA: TGCAGTGCTAGAGCAGCGGGGTCTCTCGGGACCCAGTACTTC. The chain uses TRBV20-1 and TRBJ2-5, with 7 bases lining up with TRBD2. CDR1 and CDR2 from the germline V gene are DFQATT and SNEGSKA (reference sequence). V lost 1 base and J lost 7; bases outside the gene matches: 9. The CDR3 runs 14 residues.

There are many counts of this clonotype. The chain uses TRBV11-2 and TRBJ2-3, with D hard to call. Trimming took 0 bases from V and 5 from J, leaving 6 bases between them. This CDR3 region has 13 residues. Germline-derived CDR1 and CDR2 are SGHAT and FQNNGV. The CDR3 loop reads CASSLDQEDTQYF. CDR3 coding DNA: TGTGCCAGCAGCTTAGATCAGGAAGATACGCAGTATTTT.

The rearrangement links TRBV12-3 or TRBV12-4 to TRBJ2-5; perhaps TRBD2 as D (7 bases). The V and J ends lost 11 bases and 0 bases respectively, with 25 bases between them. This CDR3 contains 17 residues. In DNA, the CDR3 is TGTGCCCTCAGTCCTCTATGGGGGGGGCAAAACCAAGAGACCCAGTACTTC. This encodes CALSPLWGGQNQETQYF.

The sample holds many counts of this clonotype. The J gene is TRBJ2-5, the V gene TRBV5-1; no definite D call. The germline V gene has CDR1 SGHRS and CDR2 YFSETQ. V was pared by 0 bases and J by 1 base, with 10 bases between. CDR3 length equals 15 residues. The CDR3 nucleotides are TGCGCCAGCAGCTTGGTAATGGCGGCCCAAGAGACCCAGTACTTC. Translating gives CASSLVMAAQETQYF.

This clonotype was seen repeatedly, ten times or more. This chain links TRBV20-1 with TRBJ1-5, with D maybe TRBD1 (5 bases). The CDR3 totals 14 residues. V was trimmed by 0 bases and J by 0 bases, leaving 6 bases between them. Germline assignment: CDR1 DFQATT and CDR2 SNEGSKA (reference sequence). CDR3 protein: CSAREGGSNQPQHF. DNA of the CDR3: TGCAGTGCTAGAGAGGGGGGTAGCAATCAGCCCCAGCATTTT.

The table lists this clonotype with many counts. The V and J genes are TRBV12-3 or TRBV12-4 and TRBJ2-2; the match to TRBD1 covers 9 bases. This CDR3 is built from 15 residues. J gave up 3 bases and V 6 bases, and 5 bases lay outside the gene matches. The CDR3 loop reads CASRTRTGDTGELFF. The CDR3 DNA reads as TGTGCCAGCAGAACACGGACAGGGGACACCGGGGAGCTGTTTTTT.

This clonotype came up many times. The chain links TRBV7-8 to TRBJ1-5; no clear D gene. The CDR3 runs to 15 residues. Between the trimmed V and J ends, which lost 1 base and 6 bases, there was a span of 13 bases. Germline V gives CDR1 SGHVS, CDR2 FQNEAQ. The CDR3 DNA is TGTGCCAGCAGCTTAGGAGGCCAGGCGGGTCAGCCCCAGCATTTT. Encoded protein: CASSLGGQAGQPQHF.

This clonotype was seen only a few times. CDR3 region: CSAPRDPTDTQYF. The DNA for the CDR3 is TGCAGTGCCCCCCGGGATCCCACAGATACGCAGTATTTT. The chain carries TRBV20-1 and TRBJ2-3, with D perhaps TRBD2 (5 bases). Germline V gene data show CDR1 as DFQATT and CDR2 as SNEGSKA (reference sequence). V lost 6 bases to trimming and J lost 2 bases, with 12 bases between them. The length of the CDR3 is 13 residues.

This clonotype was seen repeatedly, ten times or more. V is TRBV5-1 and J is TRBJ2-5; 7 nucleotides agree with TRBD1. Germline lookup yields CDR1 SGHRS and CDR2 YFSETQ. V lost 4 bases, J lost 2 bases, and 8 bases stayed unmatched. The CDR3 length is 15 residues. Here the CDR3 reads CASSAGTALQETQYF. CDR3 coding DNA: TGCGCCAGCAGCGCCGGGACAGCCCTTCAAGAGACCCAGTACTTC.

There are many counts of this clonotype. The CDR3 loop is CASSGLAGSVTGELFF. CDR3 DNA: TGTGCCAGCAGCGGACTAGCGGGGTCCGTCACCGGGGAGCTGTTTTTT. This chain connects TRBV3-1 to TRBJ2-2, with TRBD2 matching 12 bases. The J segment lost 4 bases and the V segment lost 5 bases, leaving 5 bases of the junction unmatched. The CDR3 covers 16 residues. Germline V lookup: CDR1 LGHDT, CDR2 YNNKEL (reference sequence). Full variable domain (remainder filled in from reference TRBV3-1 and TRBJ2-2): DTAVSQTPKYLVTQMGNDKSIKCEQNLGHDTMYWYKQDSKKFLKIMFSYNNKELIINETVPNRFSPKSPDKAHLNLHINSLELGDSAVYFCASSGLAGSVTGELFFGEGSRLTVL.

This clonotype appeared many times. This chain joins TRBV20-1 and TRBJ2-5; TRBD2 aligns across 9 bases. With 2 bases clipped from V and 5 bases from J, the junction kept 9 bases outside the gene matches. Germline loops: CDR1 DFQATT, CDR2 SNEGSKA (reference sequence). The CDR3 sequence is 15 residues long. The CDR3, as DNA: TGCAGTGCTAGACCCTCGGCGGGGGGGGATGAGACCCAGTACTTC. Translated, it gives CSARPSAGGDETQYF.

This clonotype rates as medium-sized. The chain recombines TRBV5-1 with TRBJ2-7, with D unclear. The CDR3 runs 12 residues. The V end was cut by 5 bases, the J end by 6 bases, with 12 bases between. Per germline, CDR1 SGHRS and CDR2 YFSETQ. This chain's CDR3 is CASSHSGSEQYF. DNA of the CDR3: TGCGCCAGCAGTCATTCTGGGTCCGAGCAGTACTTC.

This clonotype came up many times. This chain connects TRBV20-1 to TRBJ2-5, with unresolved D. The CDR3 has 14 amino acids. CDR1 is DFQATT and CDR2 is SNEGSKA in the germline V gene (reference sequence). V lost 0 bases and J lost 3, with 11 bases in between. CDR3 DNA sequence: TGCAGTGCTAGAGATCAGGCGCCTAAAGAGACCCAGTACTTC. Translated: CSARDQAPKETQYF.

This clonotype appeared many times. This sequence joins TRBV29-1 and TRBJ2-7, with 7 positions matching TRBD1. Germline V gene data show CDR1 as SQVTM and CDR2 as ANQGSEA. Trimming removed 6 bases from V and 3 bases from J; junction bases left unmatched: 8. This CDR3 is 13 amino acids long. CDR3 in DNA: TGCAGCGTCCAAGGACAGGATCGCTACGAGCAGTACTTC. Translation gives CSVQGQDRYEQYF.

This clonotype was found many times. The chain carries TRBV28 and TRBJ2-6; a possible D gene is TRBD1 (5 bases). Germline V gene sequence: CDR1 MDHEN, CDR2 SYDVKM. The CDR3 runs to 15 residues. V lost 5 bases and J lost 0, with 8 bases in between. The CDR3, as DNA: TGTGCCAGCAGTCCCGACAGCTCTGGGGCCAACGTCCTGACTTTC. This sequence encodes CASSPDSSGANVLTF.

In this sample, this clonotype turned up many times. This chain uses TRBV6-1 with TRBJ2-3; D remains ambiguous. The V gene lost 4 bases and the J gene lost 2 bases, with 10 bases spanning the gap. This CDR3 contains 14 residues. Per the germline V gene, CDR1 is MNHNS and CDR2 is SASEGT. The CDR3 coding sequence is TGTGCCAGCAGTGGCCAGCTGAACACAGATACGCAGTATTTT. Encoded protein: CASSGQLNTDTQYF.

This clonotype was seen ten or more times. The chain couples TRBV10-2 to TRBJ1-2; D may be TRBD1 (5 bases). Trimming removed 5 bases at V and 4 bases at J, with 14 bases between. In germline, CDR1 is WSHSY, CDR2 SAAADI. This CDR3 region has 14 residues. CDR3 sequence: CASSPQDNFYGYTF. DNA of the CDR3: TGCGCCAGCAGTCCCCAGGACAACTTCTATGGCTACACCTTC.

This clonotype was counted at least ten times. The CDR3 sequence is CASSTSTGLAEQYF. As DNA, the CDR3 is TGTGCCAGCAGCACATCGACAGGGTTGGCCGAGCAGTACTTC. The genes are TRBV3-1 and TRBJ2-7, with 7 bases fitting TRBD1. The CDR3 totals 14 residues. Germline V gives CDR1 LGHDT, CDR2 YNNKEL (reference sequence). The V and J ends lost 5 bases and 6 bases, in that order; junction bases with no gene match: 10.

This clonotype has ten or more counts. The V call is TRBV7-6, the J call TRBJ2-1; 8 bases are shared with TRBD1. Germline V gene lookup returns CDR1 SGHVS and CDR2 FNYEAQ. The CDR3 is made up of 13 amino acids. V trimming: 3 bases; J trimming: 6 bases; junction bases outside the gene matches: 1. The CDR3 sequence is CASSLDRANEQFF. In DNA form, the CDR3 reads TGTGCCAGCAGCTTGGACAGGGCCAATGAGCAGTTCTTC.

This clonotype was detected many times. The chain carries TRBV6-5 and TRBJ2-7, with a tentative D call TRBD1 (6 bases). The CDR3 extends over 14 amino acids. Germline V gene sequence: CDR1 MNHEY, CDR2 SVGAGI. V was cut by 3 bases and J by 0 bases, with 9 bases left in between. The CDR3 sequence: CASSYQGSSYEQYF. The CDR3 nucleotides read TGTGCCAGCAGTTATCAGGGGAGCTCCTACGAGCAGTACTTC.

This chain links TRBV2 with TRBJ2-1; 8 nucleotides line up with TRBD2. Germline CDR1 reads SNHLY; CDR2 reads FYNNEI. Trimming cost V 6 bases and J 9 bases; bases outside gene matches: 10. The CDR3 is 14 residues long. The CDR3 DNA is TGTGCCAGCAGGGCCGGCGGGAGGATAGGTGAGCAGTTCTTC. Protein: CASRAGGRIGEQFF.